The rows below give T cell receptor beta chains drawn from one sample of a study of CD8 T cells in ankylosing spondylitis. A single record per CDR3 protein comes from TCRdb applying MiXCR to the 5' RACE reads. The sample consists of about 500,000 distinct CDR3 sequences, roughly 13% of them appearing once. Sequenced sample: blood, either unsorted or a sorted T cell fraction (not recorded which). The receptors derive from a male donor with ankylosing spondylitis. Both conserved end residues are part of each CDR3. Each record gives: D gene, J gene, V gene, clone size, CDR3 DNA, CDR3 protein. D genes are given only for firm matches. Some rows have no size entry. The others give once, few or many, or a class for an expanded clone.

>-|TRBJ1-5|TRBV15|few
TGTGCCACCAGCAGAGACTGGATCCCGCCCCAGCATTTT
CATSRDWIPPQHF
>TRBD1|TRBJ2-1|TRBV2|few
TGTGCCAGCAGGGGGACAGAATACAATGAGCAGTTCTTC
CASRGTEYNEQFF
>TRBD1|TRBJ2-1|TRBV12-3/TRBV12-4|many
TGTGCCAGCAGGGCCGGGACAGTTAATGAGCAGTTCTTC
CASRAGTVNEQFF
>-|TRBJ1-2|TRBV20-1|few
TGCAGTGCCGTCCCAGGCGCTAACTATGGCTACACCTTC
CSAVPGANYGYTF
>TRBD1|TRBJ1-2|TRBV11-2|few
TGTGCCAGCAGCTTAGACCCGACAGGGCTACAATATGGCTACACCTTC
CASSLDPTGLQYGYTF
>TRBD1|TRBJ1-1|TRBV5-1|many
TGCGCCAGCAGCCCAGACAGGGGGTATGCTGAAGCTTTCTTT
CASSPDRGYAEAFF
>-|TRBJ2-1|TRBV4-1|-
TGCGCCAGCAGCCGCCCCCTGGACGAGCAGTTCTTC
CASSRPLDEQFF
>TRBD1|TRBJ1-1|TRBV12-3/TRBV12-4|many
TGTGCCAGCTCCCGGACAGGGAGACACACTGAAGCTTTCTTT
CASSRTGRHTEAFF
>-|TRBJ1-1|TRBV7-2|-
TGTGCCAGCAGCCCCCGGTCGACAGCCATGAACACTGAAGCTTTCTTT
CASSPRSTAMNTEAFF
>-|TRBJ2-6|TRBV27|once
TGTGCCAGCACTTTCGGGTTGGATGGGGCCAACGTCCTGACTTTC
CASTFGLDGANVLTF
>-|TRBJ1-4|TRBV6-5|few
TGTGCCAGCAGTTACGACGGCGCAACTAATGAAAAACTGTTTTTT
CASSYDGATNEKLFF
>-|TRBJ2-1|TRBV28|few
TGTGCCAGCAGTCCTCCCGAGGGAGGGCTAGCGCCTAAGGGGGATGAGCAGTTCTTC
CASSPPEGGLAPKGDEQFF
>-|TRBJ2-6|TRBV20-1|-
TGCAGTGCTAGAACCACACGGAGCTCTGGGGCCAACGTCCTGACTTTC
CSARTTRSSGANVLTF
>-|TRBJ2-3|TRBV12-3/TRBV12-4|-
TGTGCCACCACCCTGGGCCGCTGGGCCACAGATACGCAGTATTTT
CATTLGRWATDTQYF
>-|TRBJ1-5|TRBV7-2|-
TGTGCCAGCAGCTTAGCGTTGGGCGGCGATCAGCCCCAGCATTTT
CASSLALGGDQPQHF
>-|TRBJ2-2|TRBV15|-
TGTGCCACCAGTCGTCAATCGTATAACACCGGGGAGCTGTTTTTT
CATSRQSYNTGELFF
>TRBD2|TRBJ2-1|TRBV20-1|-
TGCAGTGCTAGCCCCGGACTAGCGGGAGACCGGTTCTTC
CSASPGLAGDRFF
>-|TRBJ2-3|TRBV6-2/TRBV6-3|few
TGTGCCAGCAGTTATACTTTTCCCGACTCAGATACGCAGTATTTT
CASSYTFPDSDTQYF
>TRBD1|TRBJ2-2|TRBV5-1|few
TGCGCCAGCAGCTCAGGGACAGGGATACCTAGCACCGGGGAGCTGTTTTTT
CASSSGTGIPSTGELFF
>TRBD1|TRBJ2-1|TRBV29-1|many
TGCAGCGTGGACAGGGGAAAACGGAATGAGCAGTTCTTC
CSVDRGKRNEQFF
>TRBD1|TRBJ1-6|TRBV4-2|few
TGTGCCAGCAGCACAGGGGGCGTGGGTTCACCCCTCCACTTT
CASSTGGVGSPLHF
>-|TRBJ1-1|TRBV29-1|-
TGCAGCGGGAGCGCCAGGGTAAACACTGAAGCTTTCTTT
CSGSARVNTEAFF
>TRBD1|TRBJ1-2|TRBV20-1|-
TGCAGTGCTAGAGACGGACAGGGTCCTGGCTACACCTTC
CSARDGQGPGYTF
>-|TRBJ1-3|TRBV4-1|many
TGCGCCAGCAGCCAAGAAGGGATTGGAAACACCATATATTTT
CASSQEGIGNTIYF